These 6 T cell receptor beta chains share one sample of origin, sequenced in a study of T-cell memory formation after mild COVID-19. TCRdb called the 5' RACE reads again in MiXCR, with one record for every CDR3 protein. The sample holds more than 350,000 distinct CDR3 sequences, under 25% seen once. Sequencing used PBMCs or a T cell subset sorted from them (not recorded which). The receptors shown here come from an adult woman who had mild COVID-19 (a few samples of this study predate the infection). Cell type and time point are not known.

This chain joins TRBV29-1 and TRBJ1-1; 8 nucleotides match TRBD1. This CDR3 has 13 residues. Germline trimming cut 6 bases from V and 4 bases from J; bases unmatched to any gene: 7. From germline, CDR1 is SQVTM and CDR2 ANQGSEA. The CDR3 DNA reads as TGCAGCGTAAGGACAGGGTGGACCACTGAAGCTTTCTTT. The encoded protein is CSVRTGWTTEAFF.

This clonotype was counted between two and nine times. This chain joins TRBV7-9 and TRBJ1-1, with 8 positions matching TRBD1. This CDR3 spans 16 amino acids. The germline gives CDR1 SEHNR, CDR2 FQNEAQ (reference sequence). The V and J ends lost 2 bases and 0 bases, in that order; junction bases with no gene match: 5. The CDR3 reads CASSLLAGGLNTEAFF. The DNA of the CDR3 is TGTGCCAGCAGCTTACTCGCAGGGGGCCTGAACACTGAAGCTTTCTTT.

This clonotype has ten or more counts. V and J are TRBV9 and TRBJ1-1; D possibly corresponds to TRBD1 (6 bases). The CDR3 extends over 14 amino acids. CDR1 and CDR2 from the germline V gene are SGDLS and YYNGEE. V shed 4 bases and J shed 5 bases, with 15 bases lying between them. The CDR3 loop is CASSYLGAVTEAFF. The DNA of the CDR3 is TGTGCCAGCAGCTATCTGGGGGCAGTTACTGAAGCTTTCTTT.

This sequence joins TRBV6-2 or TRBV6-3 and TRBJ2-1, with 9 bases fitting TRBD2. Germline V gene data show CDR1 as MNHEY and CDR2 as SVGEGT. V shed 0 bases, J shed 10 bases, and the junction held 19 bases outside the gene matches. The CDR3 has 19 residues. CDR3: CASSYSRGRRGRGFREQFF. The CDR3 DNA reads as TGTGCCAGCAGTTACTCGAGAGGTCGGCGCGGGAGGGGGTTCAGGGAGCAGTTCTTC.

Only a few counts were recorded for this clonotype. The V gene is TRBV29-1, the J gene TRBJ1-2; 10 nucleotides line up with TRBD1. There are 16 residues in the CDR3. With V trimmed by 7 bases and J by 4 bases, 15 bases remained unmatched. Germline V gives CDR1 SQVTM, CDR2 ANQGSEA. The CDR3 sequence: CSASDRGWHPTYGYTF. As DNA, the CDR3 is TGCAGCGCGTCGGACAGGGGGTGGCACCCCACCTATGGCTACACCTTC.

The V gene is TRBV7-3, the J gene TRBJ2-1; perhaps TRBD2 as D (5 bases). The CDR3 spans 17 residues. Germline assignment: CDR1 SGHTA and CDR2 FQGTGA. The V end was cut by 5 bases, the J end by 8 bases, with 25 bases between. The CDR3: CASSPVGRSLVRDEQFF. The CDR3 DNA is TGTGCCAGCAGCCCCGTTGGGAGAAGCCTGGTTAGGGATGAGCAGTTCTTC.